This entry lists 27 T cell receptor beta chains sequenced from one sample in a study of molecular identifiers for immune sequencing clone quantification (dated by TCRdb to the late 2010s). The library was built by means of PCR. Sequencing was carried out with a NextSeq 500. TCRdb ran its own pipeline on the public reads, namely fastp trimming at Q25 and MiXCR clone calling, and kept in-frame beta chains. When rows share a CDR3 protein, they turn into one entry using the most common DNA and genes. A total of over 65,000 distinct CDR3 sequences appear in this sample, approximately 23% of them only once. 0.6% to 0.9% of the sample rests with the top ten. Sequenced input: naive CD8+ T cells from blood, with Jurkat cell RNA spiked in. What the cell subset or site label conveys for this sample: FACS-sorted CD8+CD4-CCR7+CD45RA+ naive T cells. These receptor sequences come from a human donor in good health. Some libraries in this study had Jurkat cell RNA spiked in.

Ten or more counts support this clonotype. The CDR3 region is CASSSQDSWGTEAFF. DNA for the CDR3: TGTGCCAGCAGCTCCCAGGACAGCTGGGGGACTGAAGCTTTCTTT. V gene TRBV7-9 combines with J gene TRBJ1-1; D perhaps matches TRBD1 (6 bases). This CDR3 has 15 residues. The germline V gene has CDR1 SEHNR and CDR2 FQNEAQ (reference sequence). V was shortened by 4 bases and J by 5 bases, with 17 bases between the two germline ends.

There are many counts of this clonotype. V and J are TRBV28 and TRBJ2-7; no clear D. Trimming pared 3 bases from V and 0 bases from J, leaving 9 bases between. From germline, CDR1 is MDHEN and CDR2 SYDVKM. CDR3 length: 14 residues. In nucleotides, the CDR3 is TGTGCCAGCAGTTTGACCCTGAGCTCCTACGAGCAGTACTTC. Amino acid sequence: CASSLTLSSYEQYF. Combining the CDR3 with reference TRBV28 and TRBJ2-7 gives the whole variable domain DVKVTQSSRYLVKRTGEKVFLECVQDMDHENMFWYRQDPGLGLRLIYFSYDVKMKEKGDIPEGYSVSREKKERFSLILESASTNQTSMYLCASSLTLSSYEQYFGPGTRLTVT.

The sample holds a few counts of this clonotype. This chain links TRBV27 with TRBJ1-1; 9 nucleotides line up with TRBD1. J lost 6 bases, V lost 5 bases, and 4 bases had no gene match. The length of the CDR3 is 13 residues. Germline assignment: CDR1 MNHEY and CDR2 SMNVEV (reference sequence). CDR3 protein: CASSAGQGSEAFF. For the CDR3, the DNA is TGTGCCAGCAGTGCGGGACAGGGCTCTGAAGCTTTCTTT.

The V gene is TRBV30, the J gene TRBJ2-7, with TRBD1 as a possible D gene (5 bases). Trimming took off 0 bases at V and 2 bases at J, with 14 bases between the two ends. Germline V gene lookup returns CDR1 GTSNPN and CDR2 SVGIG (reference sequence). The CDR3 loop spans 15 amino acids. The CDR3 region is CAWSVGPTQAYEQYF. DNA for the CDR3: TGTGCCTGGAGTGTGGGGCCAACTCAGGCCTACGAGCAGTACTTC.

The rearrangement joins TRBV28 to TRBJ2-7, with 11 positions matching TRBD2. The CDR3 has 14 amino acids. Trimming cost V 11 bases and J 4 bases; bases outside gene matches: 10. CDR1 MDHEN and CDR2 SYDVKM come from the germline V gene. The CDR3, as DNA: TGTGCCCAACCTATAGCGGGAGGGCCTTACGAGCAGTACTTC. It translates to CAQPIAGGPYEQYF.

The chain uses TRBV12-3 or TRBV12-4 and TRBJ2-1; D is possibly TRBD2 (6 bases). The CDR3 totals 13 residues. V dropped 1 base and J dropped 16 bases, with 17 bases sitting between them. The CDR3 spells CASSLGPGDERFF. The CDR3 DNA sequence: TGTGCCAGCAGTTTAGGACCGGGGGATGAGCGATTCTTC.

On this clonotype itself: Just one base apart from a much larger clone, this may be a read error. This sequence joins TRBV4-3 and TRBJ1-3; 10 bases map to TRBD1. This CDR3 comprises 15 residues. Germline V gives CDR1 LGHNA, CDR2 YSLEER. The ends lost 5 bases at V and 2 bases at J; junction bases unmatched: 3. This CDR3 is CASSFGTGAGNTIYF. CDR3 DNA: TGCGCCAGCAGCTTCGGGACAGGGGCTGGAAACACCATATATTTT.

This rearrangement joins TRBV11-1 to TRBJ2-7; D may be TRBD2 (6 bases). Trimming shortened V by 2 bases and J by 4 bases, and 12 bases separated the two germline ends. The CDR3 length is 14 residues. Germline CDR1 and CDR2: SGHAT and FQDESV (reference sequence). CDR3 bases: TGTGCCAGCAGCTTATCGGGGGATTATTACGAGCAGTACTTC. Residues: CASSLSGDYYEQYF. The full variable domain, its missing parts supplied by reference TRBV11-1 and TRBJ2-7, is EAEVAQSPRYKITEKSQAVAFWCDPISGHATLYWYRQILGQGPELLVQFQDESVVDDSQLPKDRFSAERLKGVDSTLKIQPAELGDSAMYLCASSLSGDYYEQYFGPGTRLTVT.

The gene calls are TRBV27 and TRBJ2-7, with TRBD1 identical over 11 bases. V lost 6 bases and J lost 7; bases outside the gene matches: 5. CDR1 and CDR2 from the germline V gene are MNHEY and SMNVEV (reference sequence). The CDR3 extends over 13 amino acids. CDR3: CASRSGQGGEQYF. Here the CDR3 DNA reads TGTGCCAGCAGATCGGGACAGGGGGGAGAGCAGTACTTC.

For this clonotype: Given the absence of the conserved phenylalanine or tryptophan at the CDR3 end, a read error is likely. The chain recombines TRBV7-2 with TRBJ2-3; TRBD2 might be the D (7 bases). Germline CDR1 reads SGHTA; CDR2 reads FQGNSA. With 5 bases removed from V and 2 bases from J, the gap between germline ends came to 17 bases. This CDR3 region has 16 residues. The CDR3 loop reads CASSNIGGGATDTQYL. The CDR3 DNA follows: TGTGCCAGCAGCAATATAGGTGGGGGGGCCACAGATACGCAGTATCTT.

This clonotype was seen many times. This chain uses TRBV5-1 with TRBJ2-3; no reliable D call. Germline assignment: CDR1 SGHRS and CDR2 YFSETQ. Trimming removed 4 bases from V and 2 bases from J, with 8 bases in between. The CDR3 totals 13 residues. The CDR3 DNA is TGCGCCAGCAGCCCTCCAAACACAGATACGCAGTATTTT. It is translated as CASSPPNTDTQYF.

Of note for this clonotype: A much more abundant neighbour one base away suggests this may be a read error. The J gene is TRBJ2-1, the V gene TRBV2; 8 positions match TRBD1. This CDR3 has 13 residues. CDR1 and CDR2 from the germline V gene are SNHLY and FYNNEI. The CDR3 DNA sequence: TGTGCCAGCAGAGCCACAGGGGGGAATGAGCAGGTCTTC. Protein: CASRATGGNEQVF.

There are many counts of this clonotype. The rearrangement links TRBV28 to TRBJ1-5, with unresolved D. Trimming cost V 10 bases and J 6 bases, with 13 bases left between them. Germline V gene lookup returns CDR1 MDHEN and CDR2 SYDVKM. The CDR3 is made up of 12 amino acids. CDR3 amino acids: CATTSPPQPQHF. The CDR3 nucleotides are TGTGCCACCACGTCGCCGCCTCAGCCCCAGCATTTT. Filled out from reference TRBV28 and TRBJ1-5, the complete variable domain reads DVKVTQSSRYLVKRTGEKVFLECVQDMDHENMFWYRQDPGLGLRLIYFSYDVKMKEKGDIPEGYSVSREKKERFSLILESASTNQTSMYLCATTSPPQPQHFGDGTRLSIL.

Details on this clonotype: An end of the junction differs from the germline gene, which may be a read error. The rearrangement links TRBV28 to TRBJ2-3, with a tentative D call TRBD2 (5 bases). CDR1 and CDR2 (germline): MDHEN, SYDVKM. The CDR3 consists of 16 residues. The CDR3 is CASSPPPSGEAGTRCF. CDR3 nucleotides: TGTGCCAGCAGTCCCCCGCCGTCCGGTGAGGCGGGTACGCGGTGTTTT.

About this clonotype: One end of the junction does not line up with germline, which may come from a read error. This rearrangement joins TRBV6-2 or TRBV6-3 to TRBJ2-5, with 7 bases lining up with TRBD1. From germline, CDR1 is MNHEY and CDR2 SVGEGT. This CDR3 has 15 amino acids. CDR3 in amino acids: CASSYMGTAQEPQYF. CDR3 in DNA: TGTGCCAGCAGTTACATGGGGACAGCTCAAGAGCCCCAGTACTTC.

On this clonotype: The junction departs from the called germline gene at one end, perhaps through a read error. The chain uses TRBV28 and TRBJ1-1; 7 bases match TRBD1. Germline V gene data show CDR1 as MDHEN and CDR2 as SYDVKM. The CDR3 extends over 15 amino acids. CDR3 nucleotides: TGTGTCAGCAACCGGGACAGAGTTCAGAACACTGAAGCTTTCTTT. This gives the protein CVSNRDRVQNTEAFF.

This clonotype was seen repeatedly, ten times or more. V gene TRBV20-1 combines with J gene TRBJ2-3, with D tentatively TRBD2 (5 bases). Trimming pared 6 bases from V and 4 bases from J, leaving 23 bases between. The CDR3 runs 16 residues. Looked up from germline, CDR1 is DFQATT and CDR2 is SNEGSKA (reference sequence). CDR3 DNA: TGCAGTGCCCGCCCTCCACTAGGATCCCCCGCAGATACGCAGTATTTT. It encodes CSARPPLGSPADTQYF.

This clonotype has just a few counts. The chain uses TRBV4-1 and TRBJ2-3, with 9 bases identical to TRBD1. Losses at the gene ends were 2 bases for V and 4 bases for J; bases not matched to a gene: 7. Germline CDR1 is MGHRA and CDR2 is YSYEKL. The CDR3 is 16 amino acids. CDR3: CASSQTTGGFSDTQYF. Written as DNA, the CDR3 is TGCGCCAGCAGCCAAACGACAGGGGGTTTCTCAGATACGCAGTATTTT.

This chain connects TRBV27 to TRBJ2-5; 13 positions agree with TRBD2. The CDR3 extends over 19 amino acids. Germline V gene sequence: CDR1 MNHEY, CDR2 SMNVEV (reference sequence). The trim removed 5 bases at V and 2 bases at J, leaving 14 bases unmatched. CDR3 in amino acids: CASSQGLAGTIDNQETQYF. The DNA for the CDR3 is TGTGCCAGCAGTCAGGGACTAGCGGGAACGATAGACAATCAAGAGACCCAGTACTTC.

This clonotype was detected many times. This chain uses TRBV7-8 with TRBJ2-5, with TRBD1 matching over 7 bases. The CDR3 consists of 18 residues. Germline-derived CDR1 and CDR2 are SGHVS and FQNEAQ. J lost 2 bases, V lost 0 bases, and 12 bases had no gene match. Here the CDR3 reads CASSLAKPGTATQETQYF. The CDR3 region has the DNA TGTGCCAGCAGCTTAGCCAAACCCGGGACAGCGACTCAAGAGACCCAGTACTTC.

The CDR3 nucleotides are TGTGCCAGCAGCCCAGCGGGACCCACAGATACGCAGTATTTT. Its protein product is CASSPAGPTDTQYF. The gene calls are TRBV7-6 and TRBJ2-3; 7 nucleotides agree with TRBD2. Germline trimming cut 5 bases from V and 2 bases from J; bases unmatched to any gene: 4. There are 14 residues in the CDR3. Germline V gives CDR1 SGHVS, CDR2 FNYEAQ.

This sequence joins TRBV28 and TRBJ1-4; possibly TRBD1 for D (6 bases). This CDR3 comprises 14 residues. Trimming took 4 bases from V and 2 from J, leaving 8 bases between them. Germline V gives CDR1 MDHEN, CDR2 SYDVKM. Here the CDR3 DNA reads TGTGCCAGCAGTTCAGGGGTGACTAATGAAAAACTGTTTTTT. This gives the protein CASSSGVTNEKLFF.

This clonotype was picked up a small number of times. The chain recombines TRBV19 with TRBJ2-7; 10 bases agree with TRBD2. Germline lookup yields CDR1 LNHDA and CDR2 SQIVND (reference sequence). This CDR3 is 14 amino acids long. The V gene end was trimmed by 3 bases and the J gene end by 4 bases; junction bases not matched to a gene: 3. The CDR3 region is CASSISSGSYEQYF. CDR3 coding DNA: TGTGCCAGTAGTATTTCTAGCGGGAGTTACGAGCAGTACTTC.

The chain has TRBV27 and TRBJ2-3, with 10 bases identical to TRBD2. J was trimmed by 7 bases and V by 8 bases; bases with no gene match: 12. Germline lookup yields CDR1 MNHEY and CDR2 SMNVEV (reference sequence). This CDR3 comprises 15 residues. The CDR3 reads CASSSSGTSVNTQYF. DNA for the CDR3: TGTGCCAGCTCTAGCTCCGGGACTAGCGTGAATACGCAGTATTTT.

The chain has TRBV7-8 and TRBJ1-2, with D unresolved. Trimming left V 6 bases short and J 4 bases short, with 12 bases between. The length of the CDR3 is 13 residues. Germline values: CDR1 SGHVS, CDR2 FQNEAQ. The CDR3 loop is CASSETATYGYTF. The DNA for the CDR3 is TGTGCCAGCAGTGAGACTGCGACCTATGGCTACACCTTC.

This clonotype was seen at least ten times. V usage is TRBV28 and J usage is TRBJ2-7, with D hard to call. Between the trimmed V and J ends, which lost 6 bases and 6 bases, there was a span of 12 bases. This CDR3 has 12 residues. Looked up from germline, CDR1 is MDHEN and CDR2 is SYDVKM. CDR3 amino acids: CASSWQSTEQYF. CDR3 bases: TGTGCCAGCAGCTGGCAGAGTACCGAGCAGTACTTC.

This clonotype showed up many times. The chain joins TRBV2 to TRBJ2-3, with D perhaps TRBD1 (6 bases). The CDR3 length is 14 residues. The V end was cut by 7 bases, the J end by 0 bases, with 11 bases between. Germline CDR1 SNHLY, CDR2 FYNNEI. The CDR3 DNA reads TGTGCCAGCACCGACAGGACTAGCACAGATACGCAGTATTTT. Amino acids: CASTDRTSTDTQYF.